Below, 30 T cell receptor beta chains from the same sample are listed, as sequenced in a study of CD4 T cells in relation to SARS-CoV-2 and coronaviruses. The unexposed donors gave CD4+ T cells in about 2011-2018, prior to COVID-19. Isolation of CD4+ T cells took place after about 10 days in culture. The data were produced by immunoSEQ multiplex PCR, yet TCRdb's version contains in-frame clones alone and is incomplete. The sample consists of some 17,000 clones, 60% to 75% of them appearing once. These receptors are not linked to any known antigen. Sequencing was carried out using CD4+ T cells from PBMCs, cultured in vitro. The receptor set was obtained from a human donor in good health.

This clone has more than one count but fewer than ten. This chain links TRBV18 with TRBJ1-1; tentative D call: TRBD1 (5 bases). CDR1 and CDR2 from the germline V gene are KGHSH and LQKENI. The ends were cut back, 1 base at V and 10 bases at J, with 13 bases in the middle. This CDR3 is built from 13 residues. CDR3 region: CASSPRLDILAFF. DNA of the CDR3: TGTGCCAGCTCACCACGACTGGACATCTTAGCTTTCTTT. The entire variable domain, with the rest obtained from reference TRBV18 and TRBJ1-1, is as follows: NAGVMQNPRHLVRRRGQEARLRCSPMKGHSHVYWYRQLPEEGLKFMVYLQKENIIDESGMPKERFSAEFPKEGPSILRIQQVVRGDSAAYFCASSPRLDILAFFGQGTRLTVV.

Only a few counts were recorded for this clone. The V and J genes are TRBV4-1 and TRBJ1-5, with D perhaps TRBD1 (6 bases). The CDR3 is made up of 16 amino acids. From germline, CDR1 is MGHRA and CDR2 YSYEKL. V gave up 1 base and J gave up 0 bases, with 10 bases separating them. The CDR3 DNA is TGCGCCAGCAGCCAAGCGACAGGAGATAGCAATCAGCCCCAGCATTTT. As protein: CASSQATGDSNQPQHF.

The chain couples TRBV27 to TRBJ2-1; D not certain. Germline CDR1 reads MNHEY; CDR2 reads SMNVEV (reference sequence). The V gene lost 5 bases and the J gene lost 11 bases, with 19 bases spanning the gap. This CDR3 region has 14 residues. CDR3 loop: CASSPSLGFRQQFF. Here the CDR3 DNA reads TGTGCCAGCAGTCCGTCTTTAGGGTTTAGACAGCAGTTCTTC.

This chain joins TRBV4-1 and TRBJ2-7; D is uncertain. Trimming removed 1 base at V and 5 bases at J, with 21 bases between. This CDR3 comprises 17 residues. CDR1 is MGHRA, CDR2 YSYEKL, per germline. CDR3 coding DNA: TGCGCCAGCAGCCAAGCTTTCTCCTCGACCGTCCGGAACGAGCAGTACTTC. This gives the protein CASSQAFSSTVRNEQYF.

This rearrangement joins TRBV24-1 to TRBJ1-2, with D unresolved. Per germline, CDR1 KGHDR and CDR2 SFDVKD. Trimming pared 5 bases from V and 4 bases from J, leaving 4 bases between. The CDR3 extends over 11 amino acids. The CDR3 coding sequence is TGTGCCACCAGTGGACTCTATGGCTACACCTTC. Amino acid sequence: CATSGLYGYTF.

The CDR3 here is CASINSLSSYEQYF. In DNA form, the CDR3 reads TGTGCCAGCATTAATTCACTGAGCTCCTACGAGCAGTACTTC. This sequence joins TRBV2 and TRBJ2-7; D unresolved. Germline V gene sequence: CDR1 SNHLY, CDR2 FYNNEI. This CDR3 region has 14 residues. V lost 7 bases and J 0 bases, leaving 13 bases between the germline ends.

V and J are TRBV7-9 and TRBJ2-1; 9 nucleotides line up with TRBD2. V shed 0 bases, J shed 8 bases, and the junction held 8 bases outside the gene matches. The CDR3 runs to 16 residues. Germline lookup yields CDR1 SEHNR and CDR2 FQNEAQ (reference sequence). The CDR3 loop reads CASSLAATSGTDEQFF. DNA for the CDR3: TGTGCCAGCAGCTTAGCCGCGACTAGCGGAACCGATGAGCAGTTCTTC.

The J gene is TRBJ2-3, the V gene TRBV28; weak D call: TRBD1 (6 bases). With 9 bases removed from V and 6 bases from J, the gap between germline ends came to 16 bases. From germline, CDR1 is MDHEN and CDR2 SYDVKM. The CDR3 covers 13 residues. CDR3 loop: CASGTLMLDTQYF. The CDR3 DNA reads as TGTGCCAGTGGGACACTAATGCTCGATACGCAGTATTTT.

The chain uses TRBV18 and TRBJ2-1; D is undetermined. Germline-derived CDR1 and CDR2 are KGHSH and LQKENI. The CDR3 loop spans 11 amino acids. Trimming shortened V by 5 bases and J by 8 bases, and 7 bases separated the two germline ends. The DNA for the CDR3 is TGTGCCAGCTCAACGGTCGATGAGCAGTTCTTC. Translating it yields CASSTVDEQFF.

The chain joins TRBV18 to TRBJ2-2; 8 bases map to TRBD1. CDR1 KGHSH and CDR2 LQKENI come from the germline V gene. The junction had 7 bases not matched to a gene; V was cut back by 5 bases and J by 5 bases. The CDR3 sequence is 15 residues long. CDR3 nucleotide sequence: TGTGCCAGCTCATCAGGACAGGGTCAGACCGGGGAGCTGTTTTTT. Amino acids: CASSSGQGQTGELFF.

The chain carries TRBV28 and TRBJ1-2; D uncertain. Per germline, CDR1 MDHEN and CDR2 SYDVKM. Trimming took off 6 bases at V and 8 bases at J, with 13 bases between the two ends. The CDR3 has 12 amino acids. In DNA form, the CDR3 reads TGTGCCAGCAGCACCGGTATGTACGGCTACACCTTC. This translates into CASSTGMYGYTF.

The chain uses TRBV30 and TRBJ2-7; 8 bases agree with TRBD1. Germline loops: CDR1 GTSNPN, CDR2 SVGIG (reference sequence). The CDR3 totals 14 residues. Losses at the gene ends were 0 bases for V and 6 bases for J; bases not matched to a gene: 7. For the CDR3, the DNA is TGTGCCTGGAGTGTACCAGGGGGCCACGGCGAGCAGTACTTC. Translated: CAWSVPGGHGEQYF.

This chain joins TRBV3-1 (or the pseudogene TRBV3-2) and TRBJ2-4, with 8 bases lining up with TRBD2. This CDR3 comprises 14 residues. Germline V gives CDR1 LGHDT, CDR2 YNNKEL (reference sequence). V was clipped by 1 base and J by 7 bases; unmatched bases: 3. This CDR3 reads CASSQGSGGNIQYF. The CDR3 DNA reads TGTGCCAGCAGCCAAGGGTCGGGAGGGAACATTCAGTACTTC.

This clone was seen only a few times. The rearrangement uses TRBV11-2 and TRBJ2-3; 8 bases align to TRBD2. Germline V gene sequence: CDR1 SGHAT, CDR2 FQNNGV. The CDR3 runs 19 residues. V lost 5 bases to trimming and J lost 4 bases; unmatched junction nucleotides: 20. For the CDR3, the DNA is TGTGCCAGCAGCACACGGCCACGGTCACTAGCGGTAAGGCCAGATACGCAGTATTTT. Amino acids: CASSTRPRSLAVRPDTQYF.

This rearrangement joins TRBV19 to TRBJ2-7, with D maybe TRBD1 (5 bases). The germline V gene has CDR1 LNHDA and CDR2 SQIVND (reference sequence). V lost 0 bases and J 2 bases, leaving 14 bases between the germline ends. The CDR3 is 16 residues long. CDR3 DNA sequence: TGTGCCAGTAGTATAGATCATACGACAGCCGCCTACGAGCAGTACTTC. Its translation: CASSIDHTTAAYEQYF.

CDR3 region: CASSPEGGSETQYF. DNA of the CDR3: TGTGCCAGTAGTCCCGAGGGGGGCTCGGAGACCCAGTACTTC. V and J are TRBV19 and TRBJ2-5, with D perhaps being TRBD1 or TRBD2 (6 bases each). Trimming took 5 bases from V and 5 from J, leaving 15 bases between them. CDR3 size: 14 residues. Germline V gene sequence: CDR1 LNHDA, CDR2 SQIVND (reference sequence).

This rearrangement joins TRBV18 to TRBJ2-5, with a tentative D call TRBD1 (5 bases). Germline V gene sequence: CDR1 KGHSH, CDR2 LQKENI. Trimming left V 3 bases short and J 5 bases short, with 10 bases between. The CDR3 is made up of 13 amino acids. The CDR3 nucleotides are TGTGCCAGCTCACCCGACAGTTGGGAGACCCAGTACTTC. Translating gives CASSPDSWETQYF.

Remarks on this clone: At one of its ends the junction is not consistent with the germline gene, which may arise from a read error. This sequence joins TRBV6-1 and TRBJ2-2, with D possibly matching TRBD1 (6 bases). This CDR3 spans 16 amino acids. Looked up from germline, CDR1 is MNHNS and CDR2 is SASEGT. CDR3 amino acids: CTSSAATGVNTGELFF. The DNA for the CDR3 is TGTACCAGCAGTGCCGCGACAGGAGTGAACACCGGGGAGCTGTTTTTT.

The chain couples TRBV7-9 to TRBJ1-2; possibly TRBD1 for D (6 bases). V was pared by 2 bases and J by 4 bases, with 17 bases between. CDR1 SEHNR and CDR2 FQNEAQ come from the germline V gene (reference sequence). This CDR3 spans 16 amino acids. CDR3 DNA: TGTGCCAGCAGCTTACGAGGGGGGGGGAATAGCTATGGCTACACCTTC. It is translated as CASSLRGGGNSYGYTF.

J is TRBJ1-3 and V is TRBV4-1, with D unclear. Trimming took 2 bases from V and 0 from J, leaving 14 bases between them. Per germline, CDR1 MGHRA and CDR2 YSYEKL. This CDR3 contains 17 residues. The chain's CDR3 is CASSQKPDGASGNTIYF. Written as DNA, the CDR3 is TGCGCCAGCAGCCAAAAACCCGACGGAGCCTCTGGAAACACCATATATTTT.

This clone was detected a few times. The V call is TRBV11-3, the J call TRBJ2-5; tentatively, D is TRBD2 (6 bases). V lost 0 bases and J 5 bases, leaving 13 bases between the germline ends. The CDR3 loop spans 15 amino acids. CDR1 is SGHNT, CDR2 YENEEA, per germline. The CDR3 DNA sequence: TGTGCCAGCAGCTTAGATTCCGGGAGTCAGGAGACCCAGTACTTC. This gives the protein CASSLDSGSQETQYF.

The chain joins TRBV9 to TRBJ2-7; D may be TRBD2 (6 bases). V gave up 3 bases and J gave up 4 bases, with 14 bases separating them. The germline V gene encodes CDR1 SGDLS and CDR2 YYNGEE. The CDR3 consists of 14 residues. The CDR3 region has the DNA TGTGCCAGCAGCGAAGGGGCGGGAATTTACGAGCAGTACTTC. It translates to CASSEGAGIYEQYF.

The chain carries TRBV18 and TRBJ2-7; D unresolved. Germline assignment: CDR1 KGHSH and CDR2 LQKENI. The CDR3 extends over 13 amino acids. V was cut by 2 bases and J by 3 bases, with 8 bases left in between. This CDR3 reads CASSPATHYEQYF. Here the CDR3 DNA reads TGTGCCAGCTCACCAGCGACCCACTACGAGCAGTACTTC.

The genes are TRBV20-1 and TRBJ1-2, with a weak D call TRBD1 (5 bases). CDR3 size: 13 residues. The V gene lost 3 bases and the J gene lost 2 bases, with 10 bases spanning the gap. Germline CDR1 is DFQATT and CDR2 is SNEGSKA (reference sequence). The CDR3 DNA reads as TGCAGTGCTAGTTTGCCAGGGAACTATGGCTACACCTTC. As protein: CSASLPGNYGYTF.

The rearrangement uses TRBV5-1 and TRBJ1-1, with D perhaps TRBD1 (6 bases). Germline values: CDR1 SGHRS, CDR2 YFSETQ. The CDR3 contains 13 residues. V lost 5 bases, J lost 4 bases, and 12 bases lay in between. For the CDR3, the DNA is TGCGCCAGCAGAGGGGGGGTTGGCACTGAAGCTTTCTTT. It translates to CASRGGVGTEAFF.

This clone has only one observation. The chain is built from TRBV2 and TRBJ1-5, with D unclear. Germline lookup yields CDR1 SNHLY and CDR2 FYNNEI. CDR3 size: 11 residues. Trimming stripped 6 bases from V and 4 bases from J, with 4 bases between. The CDR3 reads CASSRNQPQHF. CDR3 bases: TGTGCCAGCAGCCGGAATCAGCCCCAGCATTTT.

This clone was counted a single time. The chain recombines TRBV29-1 with TRBJ1-2; 8 nucleotides align to TRBD1. This CDR3 region has 14 residues. Germline CDR1 and CDR2: SQVTM and ANQGSEA. V was clipped by 5 bases and J by 4 bases; unmatched bases: 9. Written as DNA, the CDR3 is TGCAGCGTTCCTCAGGGGGCAGGAATCTATGGCTACACCTTC. Translated, it gives CSVPQGAGIYGYTF.

The V call is TRBV19, the J call TRBJ2-7; D perhaps matches TRBD1 (6 bases). CDR1 LNHDA and CDR2 SQIVND come from the germline V gene (reference sequence). Trimming shortened V by 4 bases and J by 4 bases, and 14 bases separated the two germline ends. CDR3 length: 14 residues. Written as DNA, the CDR3 is TGTGCCAGTAGTACGGCGGGTAGGGGGTACGAGCAGTACTTC. Its protein product is CASSTAGRGYEQYF.

The chain employs TRBV5-1 and TRBJ1-1; D is uncertain. The CDR3 is 15 amino acids. V lost 4 bases, J lost 1 base, and 14 bases lay in between. Germline lookup yields CDR1 SGHRS and CDR2 YFSETQ. In nucleotides, the CDR3 is TGCGCCAGCAGCCTAACTACGTCACCGAACACTGAAGCTTTCTTT. It specifies CASSLTTSPNTEAFF.

The chain couples TRBV13 to TRBJ2-7; 9 positions agree with TRBD1. This CDR3 is 15 amino acids long. Trimming removed 3 bases from V and 5 bases from J; junction bases left unmatched: 8. The germline CDR1 and CDR2 sequences are PRHDT and FYEKMQ (reference sequence). CDR3 DNA sequence: TGTGCCAGCAGCTTCTCCAGGACAGGGGACCACGAGCAGTACTTC. Encoded protein: CASSFSRTGDHEQYF. The full variable domain, in which reference TRBV13 and TRBJ2-7 provide the parts outside the CDR3, is AAGVIQSPRHLIKEKRETATLKCYPIPRHDTVYWYQQGPGQDPQFLISFYEKMQSDKGSIPDRFSAQQFSDYHSELNMSSLELGDSALYFCASSFSRTGDHEQYFGPGTRLTVT.